This TCR beta chain was sequenced for a study of blood T cell repertoires in COVID-19. Across the whole study: Sample material is recorded as cDNA or gDNA derived from T cells, B-cell-depleted T cells, or PBMCs.

As processed by the authors: Amplifying reference gene primers gave estimates of nucleated cell counts. Only in-frame clones appear in the TCRdb table, and some are missing; sequencing was by immunoSEQ multiplex PCR. From that table come the V and J calls and clone size; the DNA was used to work out D and trimming. Here the sample spans about 100,000 clones, roughly two thirds being singletons. This CDR3 spans 13 amino acids. The sequencing input was peripheral blood. The clonotype originates from an elderly man with acute or convalescent COVID-19. This sequence joins TRBV21-1 and TRBJ2-2; TRBD2 was called by the table and not checked on the DNA. TRBV21-1 is a pseudogene. This CDR3 reads CASSSGGAGELFF. DNA for the CDR3: TGTGCCAGCAGCTCTGGGGGGGCCGGGGAGCTGTTTTTT.